The present TCR beta chain was sequenced within a study of T-cell reconstitution after alpha-beta-depleted transplantation in children. CDR3 size: 17 residues. V lost 0 bases to trimming and J lost 9 bases; unmatched junction nucleotides: 10. Germline loops: CDR1 SGHRS, CDR2 YFSETQ. This clonotype was counted ten times or more. Its antigen is not identified. Broader study findings: About two months after transplant, alpha-beta T cells reportedly came from several hundred expanded graft clones. Some patients' high day-60 TCRbeta diversity was traced to surviving recipient T cells and thymic progenitors. It was newly produced T cells that mostly accounted for T-cell counts and diversity one year after transplant.

This sample's TCRbeta library carried unique molecular identifier barcodes. TCRdb reprocessed the PCR reads via MiXCR and lists one record per CDR3 protein. The sample shows under 400,000 distinct CDR3 sequences, around 25% of them seen only once. Sample: PBMCs, mostly from graft donor cells, taken 180 days after TCRalphabeta/CD19-depleted stem cell transplant. This TCR was sampled from a male patient between 10 and 17 years old who had a stem cell transplant for acute lymphoblastic leukemia, so the T cells may come from the graft donor. The chain is built from TRBV5-1 and TRBJ2-7; 15 positions match TRBD2. Here the CDR3 reads CASSLDGTSGRRDRQYF. CDR3 in DNA: TGCGCCAGCAGCTTGGACGGGACTAGCGGGAGGAGAGATCGGCAGTACTTC.